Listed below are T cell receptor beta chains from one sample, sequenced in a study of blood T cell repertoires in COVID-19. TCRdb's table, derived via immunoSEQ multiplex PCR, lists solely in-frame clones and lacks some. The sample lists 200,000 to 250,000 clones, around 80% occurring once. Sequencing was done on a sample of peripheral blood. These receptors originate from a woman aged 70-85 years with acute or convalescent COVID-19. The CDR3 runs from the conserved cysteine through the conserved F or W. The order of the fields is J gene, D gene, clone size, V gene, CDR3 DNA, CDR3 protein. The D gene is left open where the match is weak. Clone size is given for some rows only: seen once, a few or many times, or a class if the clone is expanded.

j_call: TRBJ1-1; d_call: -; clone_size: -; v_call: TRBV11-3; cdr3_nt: TGTGCCAGCAGCTTAGAAGCTTACACTGAAGCTTTCTTT; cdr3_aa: CASSLEAYTEAFF
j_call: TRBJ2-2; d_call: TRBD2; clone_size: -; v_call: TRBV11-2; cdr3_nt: TGTGCCAGCAGCTCCGGTAGGCTAGCGGGGAATTACGAGACCGGGGAGCTGTTTTTT; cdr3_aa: CASSSGRLAGNYETGELFF
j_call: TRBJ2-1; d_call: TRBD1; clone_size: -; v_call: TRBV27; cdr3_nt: TGTGCCAGTACCGACAGGGTAACCAATGAGCAGTTCTTC; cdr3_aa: CASTDRVTNEQFF
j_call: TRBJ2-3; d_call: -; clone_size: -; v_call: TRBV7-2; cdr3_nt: TGTGCCAGCAGCTTAGATTTTTGGAGTTATACGCAGTATTTT; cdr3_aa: CASSLDFWSYTQYF
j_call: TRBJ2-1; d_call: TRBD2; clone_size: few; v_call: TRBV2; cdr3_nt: TGTGCCAGCACCTTAGCATCAGGCGGGGGGGCTGAGGGTGAGCAGTTCTTC; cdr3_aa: CASTLASGGGAEGEQFF
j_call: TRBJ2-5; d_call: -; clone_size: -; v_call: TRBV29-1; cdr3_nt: TGCAGCGTTGAAGCAACAGGGAAAGAGACCCAGTACTTC; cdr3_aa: CSVEATGKETQYF
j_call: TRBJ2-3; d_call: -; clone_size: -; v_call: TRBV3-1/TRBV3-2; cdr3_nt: TGTGCCAGCAGCCATCACAGGGGGGGGAGCACAGATACGCAGTATTTT; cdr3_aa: CASSHHRGGSTDTQYF
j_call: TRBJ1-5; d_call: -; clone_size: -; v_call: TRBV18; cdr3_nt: TGTGCCAGCTCACGGGAGGGTAAGAGCAATCAGCCCCAGCATTTT; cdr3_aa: CASSREGKSNQPQHF
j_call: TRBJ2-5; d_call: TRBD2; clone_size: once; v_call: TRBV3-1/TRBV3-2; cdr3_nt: TGTGCCAGCAGCCAAGGGGGGTCGGGACTAGTTTTAGAGACCCAGTACTTC; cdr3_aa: CASSQGGSGLVLETQYF
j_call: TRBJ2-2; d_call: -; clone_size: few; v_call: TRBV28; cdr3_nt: TGTGCCAGCAGTATTACTAGTTCCGGGGAGCTGTTTTTT; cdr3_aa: CASSITSSGELFF
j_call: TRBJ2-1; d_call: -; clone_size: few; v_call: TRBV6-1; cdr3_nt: TGTGCCAGCAGTGAAGAAAGGGCGGAGGATGAGCAGTTCTTC; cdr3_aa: CASSEERAEDEQFF
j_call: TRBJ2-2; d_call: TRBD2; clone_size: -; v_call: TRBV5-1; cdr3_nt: TGCGCCAGCAGCTTGAGCGGGGGGCACACCGGGGAGCTGTTTTTT; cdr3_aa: CASSLSGGHTGELFF
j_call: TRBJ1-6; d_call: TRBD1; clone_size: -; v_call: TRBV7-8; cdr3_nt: TGTGCCAGCAGCTCGTGGACAGGGTCGAATTCACCCCTCCACTTT; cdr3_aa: CASSSWTGSNSPLHF
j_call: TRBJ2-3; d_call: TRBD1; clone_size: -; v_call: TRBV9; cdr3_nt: TGTGCCAGCAGCATAGGACAGGGCAGCACAGATACGCAGTATTTT; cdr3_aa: CASSIGQGSTDTQYF
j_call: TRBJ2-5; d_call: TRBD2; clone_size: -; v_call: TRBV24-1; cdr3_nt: TGTGCCACCAGCCAACTAGCGGGGGGGCGAGGAGAGACCCAGTACTTC; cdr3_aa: CATSQLAGGRGETQYF
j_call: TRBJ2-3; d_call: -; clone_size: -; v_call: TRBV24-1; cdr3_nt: TGTGCCACCAGTGCCAGGGGCGCTAGCACAGATACGCAGTATTTT; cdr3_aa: CATSARGASTDTQYF
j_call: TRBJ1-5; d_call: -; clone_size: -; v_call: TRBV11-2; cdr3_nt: TGTGCCAGCATCTCGGGGGAGGGTCGCATCAATCAGCCCCAGCATTTT; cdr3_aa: CASISGEGRINQPQHF
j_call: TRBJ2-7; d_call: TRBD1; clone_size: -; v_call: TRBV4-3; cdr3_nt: TGCGCCAGCAGCCAAGTTGACAGGGGCTACGAGCAGTACTTC; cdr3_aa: CASSQVDRGYEQYF
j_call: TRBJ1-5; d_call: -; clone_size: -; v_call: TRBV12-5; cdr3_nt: TGTGCTAGTTGTCTGGGGCTCAATCAGCCCCAGCATTTT; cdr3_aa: CASCLGLNQPQHF
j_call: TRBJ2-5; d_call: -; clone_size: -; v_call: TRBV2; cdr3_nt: TGTGCCAGCAGTGAAGCGCTTCTGGAGGGAGAAACCCAGTACTTC; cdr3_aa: CASSEALLEGETQYF
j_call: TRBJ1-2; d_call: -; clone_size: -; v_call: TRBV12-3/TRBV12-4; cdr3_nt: TGTGCCAAAACCGGGACAAAGGACTATGGCTACACCTTC; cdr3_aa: CAKTGTKDYGYTF
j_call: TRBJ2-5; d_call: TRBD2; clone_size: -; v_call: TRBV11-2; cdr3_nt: TGTGCCAGCAGCGTAGCCTGGGGGACTAAACAAGAGACCCAGTACTTC; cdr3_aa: CASSVAWGTKQETQYF
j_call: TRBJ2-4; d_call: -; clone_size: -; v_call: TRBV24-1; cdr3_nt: TGTGCCACCTCCGATCCCGGGAAGGACATTCAGTACTTC; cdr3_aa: CATSDPGKDIQYF
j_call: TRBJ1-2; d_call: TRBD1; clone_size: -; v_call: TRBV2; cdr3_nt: TGTGCCAGCAGTGAAACCGGACAGGCGAACTATGGCTACACCTTC; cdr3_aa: CASSETGQANYGYTF
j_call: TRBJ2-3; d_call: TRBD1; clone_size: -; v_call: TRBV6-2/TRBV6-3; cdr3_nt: TGTGCCAGCAGCCAGGCCCGGCAGGGGGCTGATACGCAGTATTTT; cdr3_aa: CASSQARQGADTQYF
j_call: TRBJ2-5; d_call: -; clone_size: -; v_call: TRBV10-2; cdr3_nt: TGCGCCAGCAGTGAACAGGTAGAGACCCAGTACTTC; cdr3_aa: CASSEQVETQYF
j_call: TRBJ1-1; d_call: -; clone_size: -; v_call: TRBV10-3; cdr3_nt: TGTGCCATCCGACAGACGGGGGGGACTGAAGCTTTCTTT; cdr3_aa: CAIRQTGGTEAFF
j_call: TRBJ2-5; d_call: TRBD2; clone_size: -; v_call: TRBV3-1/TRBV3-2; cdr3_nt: TGTGCCAGCAGCCAAGTGCTAGCGGGGGGGCCGTCCCAAGAGACCCAGTACTTC; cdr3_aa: CASSQVLAGGPSQETQYF
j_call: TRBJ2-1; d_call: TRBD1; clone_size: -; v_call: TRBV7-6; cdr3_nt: TGTGCCAGCAGCTTAGGGAAGGGACAGGGTTCCTACAATGAGCAGTTCTTC; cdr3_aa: CASSLGKGQGSYNEQFF